The 20 T cell receptor beta chains reported below all come from one sample, sequenced in a study of cytomegalovirus exposure and HLA in healthy donors. 13 Jbeta primers and 60 Vbeta primers were used for the PCR. Measured with immunoSEQ multiplex PCR; TCRdb has only the in-frame clones, and not every one. Among about 120,000 clones listed, around 72% were seen once. The sequenced sample consisted of PBMCs. The receptors derive from a woman aged 45-59 years in good health and CMV-seropositive.

The chain employs TRBV5-6 and TRBJ2-1, with 7 bases that match TRBD1. This CDR3 is built from 15 residues. Germline V lookup: CDR1 SGHDT, CDR2 YYEEEE. V dropped 7 bases and J dropped 4; count of bases not matched to a gene: 11. CDR3 coding DNA: TGTGCCAGCGGTTTACGGGACAGACCGTACAATGAGCAGTTCTTC. This codes for CASGLRDRPYNEQFF.

The V call is TRBV9, the J call TRBJ2-1; D call uncertain. In germline, CDR1 is SGDLS, CDR2 YYNGEE. The CDR3 runs 11 residues. V lost 2 bases and J 10 bases, leaving 7 bases between the germline ends. This chain's CDR3 is CASSVGQEQFF. Written as DNA, the CDR3 is TGTGCCAGCAGCGTCGGTCAAGAGCAGTTCTTC.

V is TRBV6-5 and J is TRBJ2-7; D is perhaps TRBD1 (6 bases). The length of the CDR3 is 15 residues. The germline V and J ends were trimmed by 0 bases and 2 bases, with 11 bases remaining between them. Per germline, CDR1 MNHEY and CDR2 SVGAGI. CDR3 in amino acids: CASSYSSQGAYEQYF. CDR3 nucleotide sequence: TGTGCCAGCAGTTACTCATCACAGGGTGCCTACGAGCAGTACTTC.

This clone was recorded a few times. The chain couples TRBV4-3 to TRBJ2-7; TRBD2 might be the D (7 bases). With 0 bases removed from V and 3 bases from J, the gap between germline ends came to 15 bases. CDR3 length: 16 amino acids. Germline CDR1 and CDR2: LGHNA and YSLEER. CDR3 coding DNA: TGCGCCAGCAGCCAAGATTCGGGGGGCCTGAGCTACGAGCAGTACTTC. Its protein product is CASSQDSGGLSYEQYF.

This clone has more than one count but fewer than ten. V and J are TRBV7-2 and TRBJ1-2; 8 bases match TRBD1. This CDR3 has 15 amino acids. V gave up 2 bases and J gave up 2 bases; unmatched junction bases: 4. Germline V lookup: CDR1 SGHTA, CDR2 FQGNSA. The CDR3 here is CASSLTGQENYGYTF. CDR3 nucleotide sequence: TGTGCCAGCAGCTTAACGGGACAGGAGAACTATGGCTACACCTTC.

The chain combines TRBV7-3 with TRBJ2-1, with 16 bases lining up with TRBD2. The junction had 8 bases not matched to a gene; V was cut back by 2 bases and J by 10 bases. The CDR3 has 17 amino acids. Germline V gene data show CDR1 as SGHTA and CDR2 as FQGTGA. The CDR3 sequence: CASSLGAGTSGRGEQFF. CDR3 nucleotides: TGTGCCAGCAGCTTAGGAGCCGGGACTAGCGGGAGGGGAGAGCAGTTCTTC.

This chain joins TRBV7-2 and TRBJ2-2; D is possibly TRBD2 (7 bases). The CDR3 sequence is 15 residues long. The germline V gene encodes CDR1 SGHTA and CDR2 FQGNSA. V shed 1 base and J shed 4 bases, with 10 bases lying between them. The CDR3 DNA sequence: TGTGCCAGCAGCTTAGTGGGGGGGGCCACCGGGGAGCTGTTTTTT. Amino acid sequence: CASSLVGGATGELFF.

The chain recombines TRBV30 with TRBJ2-7, with 7 bases matching TRBD1. Germline V gene sequence: CDR1 GTSNPN, CDR2 SVGIG (reference sequence). This CDR3 is built from 14 residues. After removal of 7 bases from V and 3 bases from J, the junction contained 12 bases not matched to a gene. This CDR3 reads CASREDRRGYEQYF. The CDR3 nucleotides are TGTGCCTCCCGTGAGGACAGGCGAGGCTACGAGCAGTACTTC.

This clone was counted between two and nine times. The V gene is TRBV7-6, the J gene TRBJ1-1; D not certain. V was pared by 1 base and J by 3 bases, with 9 bases between. The CDR3 spans 14 residues. Germline CDR1 is SGHVS and CDR2 is FNYEAQ. CDR3 loop: CASSLGLEDTEAFF. In DNA form, the CDR3 reads TGTGCCAGCAGCTTAGGGTTAGAGGACACTGAAGCTTTCTTT.

This chain connects TRBV2 to TRBJ1-2; 8 bases are shared with TRBD1. Germline V gene data show CDR1 as SNHLY and CDR2 as FYNNEI. The CDR3 covers 13 residues. Trimming took 6 bases from V and 4 from J; bases not matched to a gene: 4. The CDR3 protein is CASSATGVYGYTF. The CDR3 DNA sequence: TGTGCCAGCAGCGCGACAGGGGTCTATGGCTACACCTTC.

On this clone: Germline is not matched at one junction end, which may reflect a read error. The chain carries TRBV7-7 and TRBJ2-5; 10 nucleotides agree with TRBD2. The CDR3 covers 15 residues. Germline V gene sequence: CDR1 SSHAT, CDR2 FNYEAQ (reference sequence). The CDR3 here is CASSASGRAGETQYF. The CDR3 region has the DNA TGTGCTAGCAGCGCAAGCGGGAGGGCCGGCGAGACCCAGTACTTC. The full variable domain, with the rest looked up from reference TRBV7-7 and TRBJ2-5, is GAGVSQSPRYKVTKRGQDVTLRCDPISSHATLYWYQQALGQGPEFLTYFNYEAQPDKSGLPSDRFSAERPEGSISTLTIQRTEQRDSAMYRCASSASGRAGETQYFGPGTRLLVL.

The chain recombines TRBV30 with TRBJ1-5, with D unresolved. Germline assignment: CDR1 GTSNPN and CDR2 SVGIG (reference sequence). Trimming took off 1 base at V and 5 bases at J, with 12 bases between the two ends. There are 14 residues in the CDR3. CDR3 amino acids: CAWSALLRDQPQHF. CDR3 coding DNA: TGTGCCTGGAGTGCCCTGCTCCGGGATCAGCCCCAGCATTTT.

The chain is built from TRBV5-8 and TRBJ2-7; D possibly corresponds to TRBD1 (6 bases). The CDR3 totals 13 residues. The V and J ends lost 4 bases and 3 bases respectively, with 11 bases between them. CDR1 and CDR2 (germline): SGHTS, YDEGEE. This CDR3 is CASSKTGYYEQYF. CDR3 coding DNA: TGTGCCAGCAGCAAGACAGGCTACTACGAGCAGTACTTC.

This sequence joins TRBV11-2 and TRBJ1-1; 9 nucleotides align to TRBD1. Germline CDR1 reads SGHAT; CDR2 reads FQNNGV. This CDR3 region has 15 residues. Trimming removed 6 bases from V and 2 bases from J; junction bases left unmatched: 7. CDR3 region: CASRGGDRVNTEAFF. The DNA for the CDR3 is TGTGCCAGCAGGGGAGGGGACAGGGTTAACACTGAAGCTTTCTTT.

V is TRBV6-6 and J is TRBJ2-1; D possibly corresponds to TRBD2 (6 bases). The CDR3 spans 14 residues. The germline V gene encodes CDR1 MNHNY and CDR2 SVGAGI (reference sequence). V lost 10 bases and J 4 bases, leaving 17 bases between the germline ends. CDR3 amino acids: CATEVASAYNEQFF. The CDR3 coding sequence is TGTGCCACTGAGGTGGCTAGCGCTTACAATGAGCAGTTCTTC.

The rearrangement uses TRBV7-9 and TRBJ2-1; 13 nucleotides line up with TRBD2. V gave up 3 bases and J gave up 1 base; unmatched junction bases: 3. CDR3 length: 17 amino acids. The germline V gene has CDR1 SEHNR and CDR2 FQNEAQ (reference sequence). The CDR3 loop is CASSFGLAGVSYNEQFF. As DNA, the CDR3 is TGTGCCAGCAGCTTCGGACTAGCGGGAGTATCCTACAATGAGCAGTTCTTC.

V and J are TRBV19 and TRBJ1-2, with TRBD1 matching 7 bases. The ends lost 4 bases at V and 4 bases at J; junction bases unmatched: 12. From germline, CDR1 is LNHDA and CDR2 SQIVND (reference sequence). The CDR3 is made up of 16 amino acids. CDR3 protein: CASSTQPGTALYGYTF. The DNA of the CDR3 is TGTGCCAGTAGTACACAACCAGGGACAGCCCTCTATGGCTACACCTTC.

This chain links TRBV12-5 with TRBJ2-2, with 16 bases that match TRBD2. After removal of 0 bases from V and 1 base from J, the junction contained 2 bases not matched to a gene. Germline V gene sequence: CDR1 LGHNT, CDR2 FRNRAP. The length of the CDR3 is 19 residues. DNA of the CDR3: TGTGCTAGTGGTTTGGTGGGACTAGCGGGGGGGAGGAACACCGGGGAGCTGTTTTTT. This codes for CASGLVGLAGGRNTGELFF.

This clone appeared once. V and J are TRBV10-3 and TRBJ1-2; maybe TRBD1 (6 bases). This CDR3 region has 16 residues. Deletions cut 2 bases from V and 5 bases from J, with 18 bases between. CDR1 is ENHRY and CDR2 is SYGVKD in the germline V gene. CDR3 sequence: CAISEGLGQAGYGYTF. For the CDR3, the DNA is TGTGCCATCAGTGAGGGGTTGGGACAAGCGGGGTATGGCTACACCTTC.

The DNA for the CDR3 is TGTGCCAGCAGATTCCGGGACAGGGGTTATAGTTCCTACAATGAGCAGTTCTTC. It specifies CASRFRDRGYSSYNEQFF. The chain joins TRBV7-2 to TRBJ2-1; 10 bases are shared with TRBD1. Trimming took 6 bases from V and 1 from J; bases not matched to a gene: 12. Germline V gene data show CDR1 as SGHTA and CDR2 as FQGNSA. This CDR3 contains 18 residues.